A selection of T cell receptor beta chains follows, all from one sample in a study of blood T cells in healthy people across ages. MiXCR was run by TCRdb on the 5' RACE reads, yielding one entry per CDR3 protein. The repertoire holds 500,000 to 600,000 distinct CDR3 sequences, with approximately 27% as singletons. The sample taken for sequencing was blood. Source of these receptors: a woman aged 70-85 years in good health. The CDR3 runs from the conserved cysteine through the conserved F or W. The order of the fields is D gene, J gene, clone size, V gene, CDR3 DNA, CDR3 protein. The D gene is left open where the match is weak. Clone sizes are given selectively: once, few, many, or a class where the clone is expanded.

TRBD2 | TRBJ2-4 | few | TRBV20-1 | TGCAGTGCTAGAGATCCTAGCGGGGGGAACATTCAGTACTTC | CSARDPSGGNIQYF
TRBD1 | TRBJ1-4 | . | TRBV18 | TGTGCCAGCCCACCGCCGGGACAGTCTAATGAAAAACTGTTTTTT | CASPPPGQSNEKLFF
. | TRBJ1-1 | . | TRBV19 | TGTGCCAGTAGTAAATTCAACAGGAACACTGAAGCTTTCTTT | CASSKFNRNTEAFF
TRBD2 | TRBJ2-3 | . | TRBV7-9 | TGTGCCAGCAGCCATATAGCGGGTACCACAGATACGCAGTATTTT | CASSHIAGTTDTQYF
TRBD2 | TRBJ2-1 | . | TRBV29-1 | TGCAGCGTTGGACGAGGGACTAGCGGGGCCAATGAGCAGTTCTTC | CSVGRGTSGANEQFF
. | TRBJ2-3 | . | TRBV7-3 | TGTGCCAGCAGCTTATCGGGGAGCGGGCTCCAAGATACGCAGTATTTT | CASSLSGSGLQDTQYF
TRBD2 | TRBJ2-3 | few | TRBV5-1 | TGCGCCAGCAGCTCGGGACTAGCGGGGGCTGGAGATACGCAGTATTTT | CASSSGLAGAGDTQYF
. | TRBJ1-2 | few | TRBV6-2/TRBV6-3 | TGTGCCAGCAGTTTTCACGGGACAAGGTCTAACTATGGCTACACCTTC | CASSFHGTRSNYGYTF
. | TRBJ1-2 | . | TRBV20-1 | TGCAGTGCTCCCCCCGTGAAGGGCAGTTATGGCTACACCTTC | CSAPPVKGSYGYTF
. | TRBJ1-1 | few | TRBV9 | TGTGCCAGCAGCGCCTGGAGGAACACTGAAGCTTTCTTT | CASSAWRNTEAFF
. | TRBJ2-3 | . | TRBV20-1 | TGCAGTGCCCTTTGGCTCCTAATCAGCACAGATACGCAGTATTTT | CSALWLLISTDTQYF
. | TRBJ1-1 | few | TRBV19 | TGTGCCAGTAGTATAGTCGGGGCGACAGCTTTCTTT | CASSIVGATAFF
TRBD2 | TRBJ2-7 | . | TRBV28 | TGTGCCGGTTCCACTAGCGGGAGGTACGAGCAGTACTTC | CAGSTSGRYEQYF
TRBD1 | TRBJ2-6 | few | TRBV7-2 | TGTGCCAGCACCTTGGACAGGATCTCTGGGGCCAACGTCCTGACTTTC | CASTLDRISGANVLTF
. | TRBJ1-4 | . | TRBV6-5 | TGTGCCAGCAGTATGAGGGGGACTAATGAAAAACTGTTTTTT | CASSMRGTNEKLFF
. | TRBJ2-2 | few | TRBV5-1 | TGCGCCAGCAGCTTGGGGGCAGCCTTGGGCACCGGGGAGCTGTTTTTT | CASSLGAALGTGELFF
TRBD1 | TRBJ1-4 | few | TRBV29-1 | TGCAGCGTGTCCCCGGGACAGGTCGAAAAACTGTTTTTT | CSVSPGQVEKLFF
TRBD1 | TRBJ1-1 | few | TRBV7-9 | TGTGCCAGCAGCTTTGGGGAGACAGGGGAAGCTTTCTTT | CASSFGETGEAFF
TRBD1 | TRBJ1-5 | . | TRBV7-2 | TGTGCCAGCAGCCGAGACAGGGATAAGAGTCAGCCCCAGCATTTT | CASSRDRDKSQPQHF
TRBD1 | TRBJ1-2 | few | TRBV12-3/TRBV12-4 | TGTGCCAGCAGTGGGGCAGGGGGCGAGGGATATAGGGGCTACACCTTC | CASSGAGGEGYRGYTF
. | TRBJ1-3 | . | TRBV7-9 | TGTGCCAGCAGCCCACCCGGGGGTGGAAACACCATATATTTT | CASSPPGGGNTIYF
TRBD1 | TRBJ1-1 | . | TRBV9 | TGTGCCAGCAGCGTGAGAGGACAGGGGGCAGGAACTGAAGCTTTCTTT | CASSVRGQGAGTEAFF
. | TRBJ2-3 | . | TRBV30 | TGTGCCTGGAGCGTGGGGGTCACAGATACGCAGTATTTT | CAWSVGVTDTQYF
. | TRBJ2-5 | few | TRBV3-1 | TGTGCCAGCAGCCCATCTCGGGCCTCGGCGACCCAGTACTTC | CASSPSRASATQYF
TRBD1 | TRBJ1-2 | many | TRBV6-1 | TGTGCCAGCAGTGAGGGACAGGGGAGGAATGGCTACACCTTC | CASSEGQGRNGYTF
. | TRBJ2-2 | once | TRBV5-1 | TGCGCCAGCAGCACGTCGGGGGACACCGGGGAGCTGTTTTTT | CASSTSGDTGELFF
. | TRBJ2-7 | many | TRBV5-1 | TGCGCCAGCAGCCCACGAGGGACTTCCGAGCAGTACTTC | CASSPRGTSEQYF
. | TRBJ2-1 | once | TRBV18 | TGTGCCAGCTCACCAAGGATCGCTGGCTCCTACAATGAGCAGTTCTTC | CASSPRIAGSYNEQFF
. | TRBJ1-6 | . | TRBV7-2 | TGTGCCAGCAGCTTATCGGGGTTGCAAGGTGGGGTCCTCCACTTT | CASSLSGLQGGVLHF
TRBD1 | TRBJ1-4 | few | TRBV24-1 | TGTGCCACCAGGGGGACAGGGAAGCCGACTAATGAAAAACTGTTTTTT | CATRGTGKPTNEKLFF
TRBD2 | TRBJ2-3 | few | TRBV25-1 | TGTGCCAGCAGATTATCCGGGACTAGCGCGACGGGGGATACGCAGTATTTT | CASRLSGTSATGDTQYF
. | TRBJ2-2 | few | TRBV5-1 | TGCGCCAGCAGCCAACAGGACACCGGGGAGCTGTTTTTT | CASSQQDTGELFF
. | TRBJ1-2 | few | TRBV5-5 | TGTGCCAGCAGCCAACCCGGCGGCAGAGTCTATGGCTACACCTTC | CASSQPGGRVYGYTF
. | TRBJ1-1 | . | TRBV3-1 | TGTGCTAGCAGCCAGAAAGGGATTGAAGCTTTCTTT | CASSQKGIEAFF
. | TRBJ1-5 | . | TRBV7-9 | TGTGCCAGCACCATCGGTAATTCTAGGGATCAGCCCCAGCATTTT | CASTIGNSRDQPQHF
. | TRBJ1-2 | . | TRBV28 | TGTGCCAGCAGTTTAGGCGCAGGGGTTGGGGGCTACACCTTC | CASSLGAGVGGYTF
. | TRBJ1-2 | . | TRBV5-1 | TGCGCCAGCAGCTTCCCCGTGGGAGGGACTAACTATGGCTACACCTTC | CASSFPVGGTNYGYTF
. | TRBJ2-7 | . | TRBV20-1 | TGCAGTGCTAGACTGGGGACATCCTTCGGGCTCGAGCAGTACTTC | CSARLGTSFGLEQYF
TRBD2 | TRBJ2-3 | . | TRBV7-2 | TGTGCCAGCAGCCCAAGGGTCGCGGGAGGGACAGATACGCAGTATTTT | CASSPRVAGGTDTQYF
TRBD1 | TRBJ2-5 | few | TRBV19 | TGTGCCAGTAGTATAAGGAGAACGGGGGACAGGGGGGAGACCCAGTACTTC | CASSIRRTGDRGETQYF
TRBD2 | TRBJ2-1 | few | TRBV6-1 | TGTGCCACCTCCGAGGGGACTAGCTGGATGAATGAGCAGTTCTTC | CATSEGTSWMNEQFF
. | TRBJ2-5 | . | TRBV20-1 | TGCAGTGCTCTCCCACTAGCCCTCCAAGAGACCCAGTACTTC | CSALPLALQETQYF
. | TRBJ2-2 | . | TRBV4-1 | TGCGCCAGCAGCCAAGTATACACCGGGGAGCTGTTTTTT | CASSQVYTGELFF
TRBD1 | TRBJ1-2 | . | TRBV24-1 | TGTGCCGCCAGTGATAGTCGGGACAGCGCCAACTATGGCTACACCTTC | CAASDSRDSANYGYTF
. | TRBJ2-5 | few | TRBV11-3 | TGTGCCAGCAGCTTAGGGGGACCTGCTCGAGAGACCCAGTACTTC | CASSLGGPARETQYF
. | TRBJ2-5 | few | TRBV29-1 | TGCAGCGTTGAAAAAGGGGTACAGACCCAGTACTTC | CSVEKGVQTQYF
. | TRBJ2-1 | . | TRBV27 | TGTGCCAGCAGAAAAGGGTGGGGGGGCCGCGAACAGCAGTTCTTC | CASRKGWGGREQQFF
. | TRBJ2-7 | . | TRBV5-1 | TGCGCCAGCAGCTTTGAGGGGGGCGCGGAGCAGTACTTC | CASSFEGGAEQYF
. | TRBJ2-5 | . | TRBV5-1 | TGCGCCAGCAGCTTCACTGGGACTTCTCAAGAGACCCAGTACTTC | CASSFTGTSQETQYF
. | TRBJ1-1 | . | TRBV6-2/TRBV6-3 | TGTGCCGTCACGAACCGTCTATTGGTGAACACTGAAGCTTTCTTT | CAVTNRLLVNTEAFF
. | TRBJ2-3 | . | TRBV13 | TGTGCCAGCAGCTCGAGGGACGGTAGCACAGATACGCAGTATTTT | CASSSRDGSTDTQYF